Detailed here is one TCR beta chain. This sample stems from a study of tumor-infiltrating lymphocytes in localized non-small cell lung cancer. Germline trimming cut 1 base from V and 7 bases from J; bases unmatched to any gene: 5. CDR1 and CDR2 (germline): SEHNR, FQNEAQ (reference sequence). The CDR3 sequence is 16 residues long. TCRdb's table, derived via immunoSEQ multiplex PCR, lists solely in-frame clones and lacks some. Counted here are about 6,400 clones, 70% to 80% occurring once; the ten biggest clones make up roughly 15%. The sequenced sample was uninvolved lung tissue not adjacent to the tumor. The clonotype was recovered from a human donor with non-small cell lung cancer. The chain is built from TRBV7-9 and TRBJ2-1, with 12 bases aligning to TRBD2. The CDR3 protein is CASSLELAGGGNEQFF. The CDR3 bases are TGTGCCAGCAGCTTAGAACTAGCGGGAGGAGGGAATGAGCAGTTCTTC.